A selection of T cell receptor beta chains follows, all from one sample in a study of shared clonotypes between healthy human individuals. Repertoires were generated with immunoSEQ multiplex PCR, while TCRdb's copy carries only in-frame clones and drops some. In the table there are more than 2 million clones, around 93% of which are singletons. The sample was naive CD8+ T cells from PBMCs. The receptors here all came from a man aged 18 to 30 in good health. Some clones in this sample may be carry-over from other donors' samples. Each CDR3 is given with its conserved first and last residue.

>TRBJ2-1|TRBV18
CVSSPTKGTSSRNEQFF
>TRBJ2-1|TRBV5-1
CASTPGEASVFEQFF
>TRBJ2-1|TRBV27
CASSPGTSHNEQFF
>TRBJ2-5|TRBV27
CASSFLGGQETQYF
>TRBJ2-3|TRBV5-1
CASSIRTGFRPDTQYF
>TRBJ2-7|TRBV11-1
CASSQRTGATYEQYF
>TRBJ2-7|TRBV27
CASSLDRVNYEQYF
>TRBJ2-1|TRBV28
CASSTRDPGASGRASFF
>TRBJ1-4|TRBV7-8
CASSLGFAGGDEKLFF
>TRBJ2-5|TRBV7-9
CASSPKIGRRQETQYF
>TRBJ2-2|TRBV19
CASSMFGTAYTGELFF
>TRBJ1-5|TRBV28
CATDTPYTSVQPQHF